A few counts support the clone carrying this TCR beta chain. What it binds is unknown. The sample comes from a study of naive and memory T cell subsets. Study results and limitations: Potentially, T cell activation and differentiation skew this RNA-based measurement.

Ligated cDNA underwent four rounds of PCR with nested alpha and beta constant region primers and SP2. Reverse transcription of blood and skin TCR RNA was primed at alpha and beta constant regions. TCRdb fed the 5' RACE reads into MiXCR, producing one record per CDR3 protein. The sample yields roughly 48,000 distinct CDR3 sequences, about 4.4% seen once. CDR1 and CDR2 (germline): SGHNT, YYREEE (reference sequence). V lost 4 bases, J lost 1 base, and 14 bases lay in between. The CDR3 contains 15 residues. An oligonucleotide containing a UMI was ligated to the 3' end of TCR cDNA. Whole-blood samples were roughly 2.7 ml of peripheral blood from healthy adult volunteers. Reverse transcription used DNase-treated unsorted total RNA, aiming for about 1 to 1000 ng.

The chain links TRBV5-4 to TRBJ1-1, with D possibly matching TRBD1 (5 bases). The receptor was isolated from a female donor in good health. The DNA of the CDR3 is TGTGCCAGCAGCATACCGGGACGGTGGAACACTGAAGCTTTCTTT. This sequence encodes CASSIPGRWNTEAFF.